This T cell receptor beta chain was documented in a study of T cells in localized non-small cell lung cancer. The repertoire was sequenced with immunoSEQ multiplex PCR; TCRdb's copy has only in-frame clones and lacks some. The repertoire holds tens of thousands of clones, with under 90% as singletons. V was shortened by 5 bases and J by 3 bases, with 16 bases between the two germline ends. Germline V CDR1 and CDR2: MDHEN, SYDVKM. This CDR3 has 15 residues. The sample was peripheral blood, taken before any cancer treatment. V and J are TRBV28 and TRBJ1-2; D is undetermined. This TCR was sampled from a man aged 35 to 69 with stage I squamous cell lung carcinoma. CDR3 nucleotides: TGTGCCAGCAGTCCCCCCGGGCTAGGAGACTATGGCTACACCTTC. It translates to CASSPPGLGDYGYTF.